The table lists the clone carrying this T cell receptor (beta chain) with a few counts. What it binds is unknown. From roughly 400 ng of RNA, a library with molecular barcoded alpha/delta and beta/gamma adaptors was made. One entry per CDR3 protein results from TCRdb running MiXCR on the reads. This sample has approximately 38,000 distinct CDR3 sequences; approximately 13% occur once, and the top ten carry less than 35%. The entry originates in a study of read filtering for tumor transcriptome and immune sequencing. Findings and limits, study-wide: Compared with RNA-seq, IR-seq gave much higher clonotype depth and reliability.

The CDR3 has 16 residues. V lost 5 bases and J lost 1; bases outside the gene matches: 10. The sequenced material came from a population of CD138-negative cells sorted from bone marrow. The origin of this receptor is a donor at least 40 years old with multiple myeloma. This chain joins TRBV23-1 and TRBJ2-5; 7 bases fit TRBD1. TRBV23-1 qualifies as an ORF whose function is uncertain. The CDR3 loop is CASSSFLGDSQETQYF. The CDR3 DNA sequence: TGCGCCAGCAGTAGTTTTTTGGGGGACAGCCAAGAGACCCAGTACTTC.